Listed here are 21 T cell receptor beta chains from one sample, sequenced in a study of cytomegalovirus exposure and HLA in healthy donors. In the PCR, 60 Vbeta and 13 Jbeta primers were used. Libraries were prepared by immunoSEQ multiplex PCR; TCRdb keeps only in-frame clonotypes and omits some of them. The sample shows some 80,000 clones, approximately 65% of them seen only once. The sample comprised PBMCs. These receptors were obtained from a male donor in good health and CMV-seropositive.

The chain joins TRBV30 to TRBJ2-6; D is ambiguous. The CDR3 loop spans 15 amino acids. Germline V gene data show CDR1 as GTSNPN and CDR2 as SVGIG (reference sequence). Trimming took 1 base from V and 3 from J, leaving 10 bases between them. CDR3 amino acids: CAWSDRRFGANVLTF. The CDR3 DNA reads TGTGCCTGGAGTGACCGTCGGTTTGGGGCCAACGTCCTGACTTTC.

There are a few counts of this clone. The CDR3 loop is CASSKEERGEKLFF. The CDR3 DNA sequence: TGTGCCAGCAGTAAAGAGGAACGCGGAGAAAAACTGTTTTTT. The V gene is TRBV6-1, the J gene TRBJ1-4; no firm D call. Germline CDR1 and CDR2: MNHNS and SASEGT. There are 14 residues in the CDR3. Trimming cost V 5 bases and J 8 bases, with 15 bases left between them.

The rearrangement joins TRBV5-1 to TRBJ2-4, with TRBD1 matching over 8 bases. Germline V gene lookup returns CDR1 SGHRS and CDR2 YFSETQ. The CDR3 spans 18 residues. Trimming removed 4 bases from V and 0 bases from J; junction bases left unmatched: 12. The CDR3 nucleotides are TGCGCCAGCAGCCTGACAGGGGACCCACCTTTAGCCAAAAACATTCAGTACTTC. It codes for CASSLTGDPPLAKNIQYF.

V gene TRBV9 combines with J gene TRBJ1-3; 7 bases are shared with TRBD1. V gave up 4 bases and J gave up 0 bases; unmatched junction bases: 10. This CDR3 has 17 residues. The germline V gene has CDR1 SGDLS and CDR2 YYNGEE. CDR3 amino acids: CASSQRRGESSGNTIYF. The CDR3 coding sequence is TGTGCCAGCAGCCAGCGCAGGGGGGAGAGCTCTGGAAACACCATATATTTT.

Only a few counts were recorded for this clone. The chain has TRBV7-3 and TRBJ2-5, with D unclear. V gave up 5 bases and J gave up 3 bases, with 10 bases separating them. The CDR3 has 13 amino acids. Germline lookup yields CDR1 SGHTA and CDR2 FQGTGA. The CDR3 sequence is CASSLGAEETQYF. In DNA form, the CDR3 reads TGTGCCAGCAGCCTTGGAGCCGAAGAGACCCAGTACTTC.

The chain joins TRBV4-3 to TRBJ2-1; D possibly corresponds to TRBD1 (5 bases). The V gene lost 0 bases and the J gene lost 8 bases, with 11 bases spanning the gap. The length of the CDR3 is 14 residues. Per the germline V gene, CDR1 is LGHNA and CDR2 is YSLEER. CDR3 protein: CASSQEGAEDEQFF. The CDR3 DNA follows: TGCGCCAGCAGCCAAGAAGGGGCCGAGGATGAGCAGTTCTTC.

CDR3 loop: CALQGLASYNEQFF. The CDR3 bases are TGCGCCCTCCAAGGACTAGCGTCCTACAATGAGCAGTTCTTC. This chain uses TRBV10-1 with TRBJ2-1; the match to TRBD2 covers 9 bases. The ends lost 11 bases at V and 1 base at J; junction bases unmatched: 6. Per germline, CDR1 WNHNN and CDR2 SYGVQD (reference sequence). The CDR3 totals 14 residues.

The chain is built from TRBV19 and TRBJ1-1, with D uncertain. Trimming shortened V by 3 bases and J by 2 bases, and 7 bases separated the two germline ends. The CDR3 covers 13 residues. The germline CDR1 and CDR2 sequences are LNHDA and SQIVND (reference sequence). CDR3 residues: CASSIRQNTEAFF. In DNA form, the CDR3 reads TGTGCCAGTAGTATTAGACAAAACACTGAAGCTTTCTTT. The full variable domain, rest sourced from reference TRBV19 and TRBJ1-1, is DGGITQSPKYLFRKEGQNVTLSCEQNLNHDAMYWYRQDPGQGLRLIYYSQIVNDFQKGDIAEGYSVSREKKESFPLTVTSAQKNPTAFYLCASSIRQNTEAFFGQGTRLTVV.

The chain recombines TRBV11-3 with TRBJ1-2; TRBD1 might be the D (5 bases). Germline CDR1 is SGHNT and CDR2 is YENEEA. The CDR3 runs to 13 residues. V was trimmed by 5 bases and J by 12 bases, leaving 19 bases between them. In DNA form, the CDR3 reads TGTGCCAGCAGCCTTGGCAACGGGGGAGAGAACACCTTC. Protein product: CASSLGNGGENTF.

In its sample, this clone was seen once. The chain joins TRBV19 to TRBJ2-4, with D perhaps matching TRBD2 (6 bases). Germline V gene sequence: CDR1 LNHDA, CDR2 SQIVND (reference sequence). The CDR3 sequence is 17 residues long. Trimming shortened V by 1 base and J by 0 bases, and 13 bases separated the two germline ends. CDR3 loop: CASSIGGTSKAKNIQYF. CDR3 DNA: TGTGCCAGTAGTATAGGGGGGACTTCAAAAGCCAAAAACATTCAGTACTTC. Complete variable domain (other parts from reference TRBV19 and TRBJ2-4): DGGITQSPKYLFRKEGQNVTLSCEQNLNHDAMYWYRQDPGQGLRLIYYSQIVNDFQKGDIAEGYSVSREKKESFPLTVTSAQKNPTAFYLCASSIGGTSKAKNIQYFGAGTRLSVL.

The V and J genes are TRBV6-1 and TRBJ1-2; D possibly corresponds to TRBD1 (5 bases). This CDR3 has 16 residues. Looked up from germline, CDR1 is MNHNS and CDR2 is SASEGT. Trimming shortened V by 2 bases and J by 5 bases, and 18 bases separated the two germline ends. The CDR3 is CASSERGGPSLYGYTF. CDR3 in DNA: TGTGCCAGCAGTGAAAGGGGAGGACCTTCCCTTTATGGCTACACCTTC.

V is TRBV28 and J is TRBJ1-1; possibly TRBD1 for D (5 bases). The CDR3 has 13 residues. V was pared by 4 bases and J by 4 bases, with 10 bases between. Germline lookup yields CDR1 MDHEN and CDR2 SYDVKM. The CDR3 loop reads CASSSGQGTEAFF. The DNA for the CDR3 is TGTGCCAGCAGTTCAGGGCAGGGCACTGAAGCTTTCTTT.

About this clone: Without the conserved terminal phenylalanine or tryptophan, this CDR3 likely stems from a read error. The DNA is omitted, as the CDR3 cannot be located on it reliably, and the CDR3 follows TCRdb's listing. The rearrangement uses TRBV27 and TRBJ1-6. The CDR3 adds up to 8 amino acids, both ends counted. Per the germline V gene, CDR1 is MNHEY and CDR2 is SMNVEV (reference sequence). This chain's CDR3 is CAGPPSWE.

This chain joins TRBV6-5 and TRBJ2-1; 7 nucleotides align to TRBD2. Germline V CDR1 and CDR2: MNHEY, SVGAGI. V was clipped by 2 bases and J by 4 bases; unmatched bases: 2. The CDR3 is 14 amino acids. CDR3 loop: CASSYGGGYNEQFF. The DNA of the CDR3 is TGTGCCAGCAGTTACGGGGGGGGATACAATGAGCAGTTCTTC.

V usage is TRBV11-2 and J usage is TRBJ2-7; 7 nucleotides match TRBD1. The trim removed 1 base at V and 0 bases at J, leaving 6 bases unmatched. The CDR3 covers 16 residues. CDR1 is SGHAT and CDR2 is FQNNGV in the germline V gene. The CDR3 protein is CASSLAATGHSYEQYF. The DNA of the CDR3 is TGTGCCAGCAGCTTAGCCGCGACAGGGCACTCCTACGAGCAGTACTTC.

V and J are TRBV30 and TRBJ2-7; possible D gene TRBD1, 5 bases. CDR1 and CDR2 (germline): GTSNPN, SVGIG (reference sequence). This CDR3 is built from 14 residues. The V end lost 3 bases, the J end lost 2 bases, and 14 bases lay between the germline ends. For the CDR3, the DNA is TGTGCCTGGAGCACCAAGGGGATCGCCTACGAGCAGTACTTC. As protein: CAWSTKGIAYEQYF.

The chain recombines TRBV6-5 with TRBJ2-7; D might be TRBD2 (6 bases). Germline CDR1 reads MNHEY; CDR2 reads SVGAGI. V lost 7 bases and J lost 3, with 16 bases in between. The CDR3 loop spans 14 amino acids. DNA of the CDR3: TGTGCCAGCACCCCTGCCGGGGGTGTCTACGAGCAGTACTTC. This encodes CASTPAGGVYEQYF.

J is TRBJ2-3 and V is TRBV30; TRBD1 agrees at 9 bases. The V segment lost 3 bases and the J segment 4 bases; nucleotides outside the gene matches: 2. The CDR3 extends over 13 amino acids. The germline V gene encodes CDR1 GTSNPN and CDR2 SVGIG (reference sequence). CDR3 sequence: CAWSTGGADTQYF. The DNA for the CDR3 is TGTGCCTGGAGCACAGGGGGCGCAGATACGCAGTATTTT.

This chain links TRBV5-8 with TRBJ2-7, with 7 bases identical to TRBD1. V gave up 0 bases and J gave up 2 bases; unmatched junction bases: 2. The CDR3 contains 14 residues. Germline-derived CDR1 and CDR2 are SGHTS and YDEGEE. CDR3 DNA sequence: TGTGCCAGCAGCTTGGGACAGGGTGCCTACGAGCAGTACTTC. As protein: CASSLGQGAYEQYF.

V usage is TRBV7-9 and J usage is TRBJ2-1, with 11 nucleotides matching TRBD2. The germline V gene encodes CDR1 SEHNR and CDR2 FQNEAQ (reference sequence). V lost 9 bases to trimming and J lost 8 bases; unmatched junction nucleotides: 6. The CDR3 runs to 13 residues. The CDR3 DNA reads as TGTGCCAGTTTGACTAGCGGGATTCATGAGCAGTTCTTC. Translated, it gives CASLTSGIHEQFF.

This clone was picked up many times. The DNA for the CDR3 is TGTGCCAGCAGCTTGGCTAGCGGGGCTACTTCCTACAATGAGCAGTTCTTC. It codes for CASSLASGATSYNEQFF. V gene TRBV11-3 combines with J gene TRBJ2-1, with TRBD2 matching 9 bases. The junction had 7 bases not matched to a gene; V was cut back by 3 bases and J by 1 base. This CDR3 is built from 17 residues. Germline lookup yields CDR1 SGHNT and CDR2 YENEEA.